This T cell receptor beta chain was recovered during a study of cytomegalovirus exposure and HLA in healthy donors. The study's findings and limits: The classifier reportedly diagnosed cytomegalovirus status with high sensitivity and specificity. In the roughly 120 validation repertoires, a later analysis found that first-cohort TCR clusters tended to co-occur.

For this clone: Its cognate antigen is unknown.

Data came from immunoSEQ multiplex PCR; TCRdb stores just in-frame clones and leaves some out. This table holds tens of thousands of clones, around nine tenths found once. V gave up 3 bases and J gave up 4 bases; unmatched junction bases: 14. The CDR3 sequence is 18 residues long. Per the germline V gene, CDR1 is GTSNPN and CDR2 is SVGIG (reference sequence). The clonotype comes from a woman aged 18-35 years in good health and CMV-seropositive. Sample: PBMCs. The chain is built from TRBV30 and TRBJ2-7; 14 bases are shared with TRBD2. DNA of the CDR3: TGTGCCTGGAGCCGGCAGGAGGGACTAGCGGGGGTCGGGTACGAGCAGTACTTC. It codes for CAWSRQEGLAGVGYEQYF.